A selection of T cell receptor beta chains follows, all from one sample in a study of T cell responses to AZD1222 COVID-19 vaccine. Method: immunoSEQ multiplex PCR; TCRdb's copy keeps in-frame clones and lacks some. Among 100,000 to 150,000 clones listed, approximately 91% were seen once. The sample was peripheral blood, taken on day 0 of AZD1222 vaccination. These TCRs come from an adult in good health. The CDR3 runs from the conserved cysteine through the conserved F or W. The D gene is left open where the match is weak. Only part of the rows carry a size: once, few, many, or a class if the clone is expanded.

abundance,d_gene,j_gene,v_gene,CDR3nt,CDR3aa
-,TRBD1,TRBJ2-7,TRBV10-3,TGTGCCAACTCCGGGACAGGGGGTTCGGACGAGCAGTACTTC,CANSGTGGSDEQYF
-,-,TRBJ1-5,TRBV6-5,TGTGCCAGCAGTTACGGCAGGGAGAGCAATCAGCCCCAGCATTTT,CASSYGRESNQPQHF
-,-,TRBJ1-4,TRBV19,TGTGCCAGTAGTGCCCGTGCCTTGGCTAATGAAAAACTGTTTTTT,CASSARALANEKLFF
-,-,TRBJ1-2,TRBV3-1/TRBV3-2,TGTGCCAGCAGCGACTCTACAAGGGGGGACCACTATGGCTACACCTTC,CASSDSTRGDHYGYTF
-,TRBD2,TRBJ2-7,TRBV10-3,TGTGCCATCAGTGAGCAGGGAGGGGAGCAGTACTTC,CAISEQGGEQYF
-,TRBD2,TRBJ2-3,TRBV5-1,TGCGCCAGCAGCTTCGCTAGCGGGGGGGGCACAGATACGCAGTATTTT,CASSFASGGGTDTQYF
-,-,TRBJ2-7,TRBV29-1,TGCAGCGTTGTAGCCGACTACGAGCAGTACTTC,CSVVADYEQYF
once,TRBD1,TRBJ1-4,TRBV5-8,TGTGCCAGCAGTAAGGGGGCAGGACAACTGTTAATGAAAAAACTGTTTTTT,CASSKGAGQLLMKKLFF
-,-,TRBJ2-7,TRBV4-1,TGCGCCAGCAGCCAAGATTACGGCATACCCCTTAGCTCCTACGAGCAGTACTTC,CASSQDYGIPLSSYEQYF
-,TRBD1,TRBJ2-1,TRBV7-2,TGTGCCAGCAGCCTGAGCTTCGGACAGGGAAAAGATGAGCAGTTCTTC,CASSLSFGQGKDEQFF
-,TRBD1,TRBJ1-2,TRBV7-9,TGTGCCAGCAGCTTCGAGGGACAGTCAAGGTTCTATGGCTACACCTTC,CASSFEGQSRFYGYTF
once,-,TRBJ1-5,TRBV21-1,TGTGCCAGCAGCAACCGGGACGCCACGCAGCCCCAGCATTTT,CASSNRDATQPQHF
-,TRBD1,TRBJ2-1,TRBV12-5,TGTGCTAGTGGTTTGGTCGGGGGACAGGGTGAGCAGTTCTTC,CASGLVGGQGEQFF
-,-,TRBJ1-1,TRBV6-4,TGTGCCAGCAGTGACTCGAACAGGAACACTGAAGCTTTCTTT,CASSDSNRNTEAFF
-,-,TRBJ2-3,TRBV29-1,TGCAGCGTTGGCAGTAGCACAGATACGCAGTATTTT,CSVGSSTDTQYF
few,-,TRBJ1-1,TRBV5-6,TGTGCCAGCAGCTTGTCGGGGGCACGGAACACTGAAGCTTTCTTT,CASSLSGARNTEAFF
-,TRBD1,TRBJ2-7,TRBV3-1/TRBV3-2,TGTGCCAGCAGCCTTACCGGGACAGGGGTCTACGAGCAGTACTTC,CASSLTGTGVYEQYF
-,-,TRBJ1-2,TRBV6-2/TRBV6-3,TGTGCCAGCAGTAGACCTACAGGGAACTATGGCTACACCTTC,CASSRPTGNYGYTF
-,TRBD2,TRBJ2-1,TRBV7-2,TGTGCCAGCAGCCGTGACTCTAGCGGCTACAATGAGCAGTTCTTC,CASSRDSSGYNEQFF
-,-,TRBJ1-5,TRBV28,TGTGCCAGCAACCCGAGCAATCAGCCCCAGCATTTT,CASNPSNQPQHF
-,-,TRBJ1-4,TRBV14,TGTGCCAGCAGCCAGGCAACTAATGAAAAACTGTTTTTT,CASSQATNEKLFF
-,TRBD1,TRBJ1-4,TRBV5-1,TGCGCCAGCAGCTTGGAGGCAGGGGGTAATGAAAAACTGTTTTTT,CASSLEAGGNEKLFF
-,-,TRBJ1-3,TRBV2,TGTGCCAGCAGTGAAACGGGGTCTGGAAACACCATATATTTT,CASSETGSGNTIYF
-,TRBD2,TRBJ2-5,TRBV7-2,TGTGCCAGCAGCTTGCCTCCCCCGGGGGGGCCGGGTCAAGAGACCCAGTACTTC,CASSLPPPGGPGQETQYF
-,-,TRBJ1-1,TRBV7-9,TGTGCCAGCAGCCCGACTGGGAGGGGCACTGAAGCTTTCTTT,CASSPTGRGTEAFF
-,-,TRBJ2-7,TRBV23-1,TGCGCCAGCAGTCTCCGATCAGCGGACAGGGATATTAGCGGGGGCGAGCAGTACTTC,CASSLRSADRDISGGEQYF
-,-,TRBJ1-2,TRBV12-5,TGTGCTAGTGGTCCGGGGGAAGGCTTC,CASGPGEGF
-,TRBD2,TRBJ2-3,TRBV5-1,TGCGCCAGCAGCTCCATAGCGGGGGGGACAGATACGCAGTATTTT,CASSSIAGGTDTQYF
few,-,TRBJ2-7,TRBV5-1,TGCGCCAGCAGCTTAGGAACCTGGGACGGCTCCTACGAGCAGTACTTC,CASSLGTWDGSYEQYF
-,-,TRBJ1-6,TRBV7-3,TGTGCCAGCAGCTTAGGGACACCAAATTCACCCCTCCACTTT,CASSLGTPNSPLHF
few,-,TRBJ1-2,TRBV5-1,TGCGCCAGCAGCTTGGTAGCAGGGACGGATGGCTACACCTTC,CASSLVAGTDGYTF
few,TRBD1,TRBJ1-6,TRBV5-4,TGTGCCAGCAGCTTCGACAGGGCAAATAATTCACCCCTCCACTTT,CASSFDRANNSPLHF
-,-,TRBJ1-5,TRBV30,TGTGCCTGGAGTGTAAGTGGGACTCAGCCCCAGCATTTT,CAWSVSGTQPQHF
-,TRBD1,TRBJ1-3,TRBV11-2,TGTGCCAGCAGCTTTACAGGGGGGCGCGGAAACACCATATATTTT,CASSFTGGRGNTIYF
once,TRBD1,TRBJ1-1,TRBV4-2,TGTGCCAGCAGCCAAAGGACAGGGGGCACTGAAGCTTTCTTT,CASSQRTGGTEAFF
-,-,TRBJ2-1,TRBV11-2,TGTGCCAGCAGCTTAGTATCCTACAATGAGCAGTTCTTC,CASSLVSYNEQFF
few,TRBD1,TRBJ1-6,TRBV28,TGTGCCAGCAGTTTAGGGACAGATAATTCACCCCTCCACTTT,CASSLGTDNSPLHF
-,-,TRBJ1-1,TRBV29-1,TGCAGCGTTTTGTCCAGGAGGTCGGACACTGAAGCTTTCTTT,CSVLSRRSDTEAFF
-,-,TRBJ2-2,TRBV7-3,TGTGCCAGCAGCGAAGGTAGCGGGAACACCGGGGAGCTGTTTTTT,CASSEGSGNTGELFF
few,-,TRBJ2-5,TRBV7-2,TGTGCCAGCAGCTTTGGGACTCAAGAGACCCAGTACTTC,CASSFGTQETQYF
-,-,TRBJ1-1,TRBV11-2,TGTGCCAGCAGCTCAACCAGGGCCCGGAAGAACACTGAAGCTTTCTTT,CASSSTRARKNTEAFF
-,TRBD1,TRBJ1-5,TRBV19,TGTGCCAGTAGTAATTCCCCCGGGACAGGGGTGGCCCAGCCCCAGCATTTT,CASSNSPGTGVAQPQHF
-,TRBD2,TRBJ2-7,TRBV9,TGTGCCAGCAGCACCCTTGGAGCGGGAGCACCCTACGAGCAGTACTTC,CASSTLGAGAPYEQYF
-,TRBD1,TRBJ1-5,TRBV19,TGTGCCAGTAGTATAGATCTCTCGTCAGGGGGCGCGGGTCAGCCCCAGCATTTT,CASSIDLSSGGAGQPQHF
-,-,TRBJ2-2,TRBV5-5,TGTGCCAGCAGCTTAGATTCCGGGGAGCTGTTTTTT,CASSLDSGELFF
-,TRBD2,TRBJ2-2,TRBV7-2,TGTGCCAGCAGCCGGACTAGCGTAGGCACCGGGGAGCTGTTTTTT,CASSRTSVGTGELFF
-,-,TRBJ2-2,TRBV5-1,TGCGCCAGCAGCTTGAATTCGGGATCCGGGGAGCTGTTTTTT,CASSLNSGSGELFF
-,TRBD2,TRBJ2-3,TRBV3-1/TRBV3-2,TGTGCCAGCAGCCAAGACGGGGGGACTAGCGGCGATACGCAGTATTTT,CASSQDGGTSGDTQYF
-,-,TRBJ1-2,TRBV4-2,TGTGCCAGCAGCCAAGAGAGGGTAGGCTATGGCTACACCTTC,CASSQERVGYGYTF
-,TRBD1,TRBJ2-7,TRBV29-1,TGCAGCGTTGGAGAGCCGGGACAGGGGTGGGAGCAGTACTTC,CSVGEPGQGWEQYF
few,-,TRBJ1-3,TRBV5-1,TGCGCCAGCAGCTTGGATTCCCCCGGCTCTGGAAACACCATATATTTT,CASSLDSPGSGNTIYF
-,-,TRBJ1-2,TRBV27,TGTGCCAGCAGTTTTACCAGGACGGAGGGCTACACCTTC,CASSFTRTEGYTF
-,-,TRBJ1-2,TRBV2,TGTGCCAGTGTTATATCCTTGCCCTATGGCTACACCTTC,CASVISLPYGYTF
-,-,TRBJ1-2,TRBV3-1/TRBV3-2,TGTGCCAGCAGCCAAGGCAATAGGAAAGGCTATGGCTACACCTTC,CASSQGNRKGYGYTF
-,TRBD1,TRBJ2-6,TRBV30,TGTGCCTGGTCCCGATTCCGGACAGGGCCCTTCTCTGGGGCCAACGTCCTGACTTTC,CAWSRFRTGPFSGANVLTF
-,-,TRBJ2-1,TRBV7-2,TGTGCCAGCAGCCCGCGGGACCCCAATGAGCAGTTCTTC,CASSPRDPNEQFF
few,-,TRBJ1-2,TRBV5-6,TGTGCCAGCAGCCCAGGGGCTCATAATGGCTACACCTTC,CASSPGAHNGYTF
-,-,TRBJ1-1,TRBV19,TGTGCCAGTAGCCGGGGGCGGAACACTGAAGCTTTCTTT,CASSRGRNTEAFF
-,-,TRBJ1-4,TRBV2,TGTGCCAGCGGGGCTCCGGGTTTGGGTGAAAAACTGTTTTTT,CASGAPGLGEKLFF
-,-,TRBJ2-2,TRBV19,TGTGCCAGTAGTAAGGTAGACACCGGGGAGCTGTTTTTT,CASSKVDTGELFF